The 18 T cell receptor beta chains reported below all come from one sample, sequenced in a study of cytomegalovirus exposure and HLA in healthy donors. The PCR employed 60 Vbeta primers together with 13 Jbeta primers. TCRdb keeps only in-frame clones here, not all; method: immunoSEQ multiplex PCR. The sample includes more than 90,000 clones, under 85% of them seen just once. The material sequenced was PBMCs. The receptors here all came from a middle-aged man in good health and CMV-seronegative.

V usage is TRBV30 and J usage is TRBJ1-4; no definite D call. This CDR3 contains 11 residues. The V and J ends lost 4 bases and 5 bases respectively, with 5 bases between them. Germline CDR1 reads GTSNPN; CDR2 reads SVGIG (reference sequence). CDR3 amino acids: CAWTENEKLFF. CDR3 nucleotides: TGTGCCTGGACTGAGAATGAAAAACTGTTTTTT. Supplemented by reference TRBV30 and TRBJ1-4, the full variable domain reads SQTIHQWPATLVQPVGSPLSLECTVEGTSNPNLYWYRQAAGRGLQLLFYSVGIGQISSEVPQNLSASRPQDRQFILSSKKLLLSDSGFYLCAWTENEKLFFGSGTQLSVL.

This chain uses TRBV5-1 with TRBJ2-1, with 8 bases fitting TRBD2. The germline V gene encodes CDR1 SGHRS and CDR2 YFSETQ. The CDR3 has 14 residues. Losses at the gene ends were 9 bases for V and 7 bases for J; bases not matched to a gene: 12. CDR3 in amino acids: CANTGFRGGNEQFF. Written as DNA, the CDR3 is TGCGCCAACACAGGGTTCCGGGGGGGGAATGAGCAGTTCTTC.

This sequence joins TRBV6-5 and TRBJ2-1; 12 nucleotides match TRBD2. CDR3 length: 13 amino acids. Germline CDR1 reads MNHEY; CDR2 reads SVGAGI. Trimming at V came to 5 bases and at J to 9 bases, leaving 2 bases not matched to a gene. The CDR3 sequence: CASSRLAGAEQFF. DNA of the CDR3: TGTGCCAGCAGTCGACTAGCGGGAGCTGAGCAGTTCTTC.

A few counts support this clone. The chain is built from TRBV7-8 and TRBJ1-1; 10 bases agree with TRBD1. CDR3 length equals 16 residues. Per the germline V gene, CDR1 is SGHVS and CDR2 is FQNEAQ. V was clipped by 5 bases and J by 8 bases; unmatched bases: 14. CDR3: CASSRDRGPARREAFF. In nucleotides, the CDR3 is TGTGCCAGCAGCAGAGACAGGGGGCCTGCTCGTAGGGAAGCTTTCTTT.

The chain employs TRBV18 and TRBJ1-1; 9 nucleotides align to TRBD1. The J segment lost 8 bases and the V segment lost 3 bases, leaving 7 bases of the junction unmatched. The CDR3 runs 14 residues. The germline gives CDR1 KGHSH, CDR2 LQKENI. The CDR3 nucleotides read TGTGCCAGCTCACCGCAGACAGGGGGTAGCGAAGCTTTCTTT. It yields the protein CASSPQTGGSEAFF.

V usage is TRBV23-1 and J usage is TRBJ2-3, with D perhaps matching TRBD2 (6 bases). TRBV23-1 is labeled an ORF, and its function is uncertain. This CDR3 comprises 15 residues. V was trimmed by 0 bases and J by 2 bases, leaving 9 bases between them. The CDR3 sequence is CASSQSSGYTDTQYF. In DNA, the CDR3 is TGCGCCAGCAGTCAATCGAGCGGGTACACAGATACGCAGTATTTT.

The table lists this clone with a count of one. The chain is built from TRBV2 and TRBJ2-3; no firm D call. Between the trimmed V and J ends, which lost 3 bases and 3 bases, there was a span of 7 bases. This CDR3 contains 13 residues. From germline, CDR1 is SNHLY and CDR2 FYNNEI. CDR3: CASSDIRTDTQYF. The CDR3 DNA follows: TGTGCCAGCAGTGATATACGGACAGATACGCAGTATTTT. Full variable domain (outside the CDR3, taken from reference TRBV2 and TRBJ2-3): EPEVTQTPSHQVTQMGQEVILRCVPISNHLYFYWYRQILGQKVEFLVSFYNNEISEKSEIFDDQFSVERPDGSNFTLKIRSTKLEDSAMYFCASSDIRTDTQYFGPGTRLTVL.

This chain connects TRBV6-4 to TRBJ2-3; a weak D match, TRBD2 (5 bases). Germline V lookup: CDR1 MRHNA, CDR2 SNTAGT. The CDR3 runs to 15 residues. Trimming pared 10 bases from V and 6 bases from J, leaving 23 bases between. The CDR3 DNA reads TGTGCCACCTCAAACGGGGATGGGGTCACGGATACGCAGTATTTT. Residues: CATSNGDGVTDTQYF.

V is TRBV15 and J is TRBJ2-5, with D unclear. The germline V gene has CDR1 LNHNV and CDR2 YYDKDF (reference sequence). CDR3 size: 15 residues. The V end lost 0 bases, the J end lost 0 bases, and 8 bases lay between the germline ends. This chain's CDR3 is CATSRDSRYQETQYF. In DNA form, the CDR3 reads TGTGCCACCAGCAGAGATTCCAGGTACCAAGAGACCCAGTACTTC.

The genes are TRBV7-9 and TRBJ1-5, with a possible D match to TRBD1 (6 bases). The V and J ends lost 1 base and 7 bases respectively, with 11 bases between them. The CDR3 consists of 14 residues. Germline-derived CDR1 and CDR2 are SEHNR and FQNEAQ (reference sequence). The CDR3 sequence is CASSLGGREQPQHF. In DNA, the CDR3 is TGTGCCAGCAGCTTAGGGGGGCGCGAACAGCCCCAGCATTTT.

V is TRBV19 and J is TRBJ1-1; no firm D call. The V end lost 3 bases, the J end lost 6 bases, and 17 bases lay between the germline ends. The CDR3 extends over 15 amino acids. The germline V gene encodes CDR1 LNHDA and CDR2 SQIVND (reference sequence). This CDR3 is CASSISGSPTPEAFF. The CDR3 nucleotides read TGTGCCAGTAGTATTTCGGGATCACCCACGCCTGAAGCTTTCTTT.

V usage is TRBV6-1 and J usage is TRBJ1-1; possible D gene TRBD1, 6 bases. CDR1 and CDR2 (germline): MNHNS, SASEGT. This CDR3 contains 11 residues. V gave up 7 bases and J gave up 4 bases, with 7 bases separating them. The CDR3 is CASTQGTEAFF. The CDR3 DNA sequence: TGTGCCAGCACACAGGGCACTGAAGCTTTCTTT.

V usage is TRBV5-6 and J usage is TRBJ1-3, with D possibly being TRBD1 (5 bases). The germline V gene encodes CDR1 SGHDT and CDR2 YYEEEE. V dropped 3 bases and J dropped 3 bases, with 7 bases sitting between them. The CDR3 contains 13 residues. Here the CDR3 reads CASSWGGGNTIYF. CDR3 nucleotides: TGTGCCAGCAGCTGGGGCGGTGGAAACACCATATATTTT.

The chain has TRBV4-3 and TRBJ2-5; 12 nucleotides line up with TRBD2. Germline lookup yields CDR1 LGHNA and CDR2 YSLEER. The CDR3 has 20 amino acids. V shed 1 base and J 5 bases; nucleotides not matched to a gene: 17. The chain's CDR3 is CASSQALPGFTSGGRETQYF. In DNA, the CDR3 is TGCGCCAGCAGCCAAGCCCTCCCAGGGTTTACTAGCGGGGGGCGGGAGACCCAGTACTTC.

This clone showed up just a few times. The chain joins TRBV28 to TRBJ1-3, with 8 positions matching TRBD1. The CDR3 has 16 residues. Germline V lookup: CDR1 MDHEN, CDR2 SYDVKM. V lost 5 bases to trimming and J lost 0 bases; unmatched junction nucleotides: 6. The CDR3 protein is CASSARQGRSGNTIYF. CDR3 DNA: TGTGCCAGCAGTGCAAGACAGGGGCGCTCTGGAAACACCATATATTTT.

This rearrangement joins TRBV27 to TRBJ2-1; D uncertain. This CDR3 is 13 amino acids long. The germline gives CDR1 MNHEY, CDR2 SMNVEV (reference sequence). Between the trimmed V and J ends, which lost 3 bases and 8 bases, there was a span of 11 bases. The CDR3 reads CASSLTGVYEQFF. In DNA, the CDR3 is TGTGCCAGCAGTTTGACGGGTGTCTATGAGCAGTTCTTC.

Written as DNA, the CDR3 is TGCGCCAGCAGCCCTTGGACAGGGGAAAATCAGCCCCAGCATTTT. It yields the protein CASSPWTGENQPQHF. The chain couples TRBV10-2 to TRBJ1-5; 9 nucleotides agree with TRBD1. The CDR3 covers 15 residues. Trimming at V came to 6 bases and at J to 4 bases, leaving 7 bases not matched to a gene. Germline V gives CDR1 WSHSY, CDR2 SAAADI.

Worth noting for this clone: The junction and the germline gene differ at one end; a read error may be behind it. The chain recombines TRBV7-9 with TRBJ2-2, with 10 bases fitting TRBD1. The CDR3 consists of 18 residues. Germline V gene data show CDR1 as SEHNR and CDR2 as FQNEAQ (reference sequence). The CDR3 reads CSSSTRSGQGFSTGELFF. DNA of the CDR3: TGTTCCAGCAGCACCCGATCGGGACAGGGGTTTTCCACCGGGGAGCTGTTTTTT. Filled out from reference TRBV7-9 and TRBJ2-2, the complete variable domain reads DTGVSQNPRHKITKRGQNVTFRCDPISEHNRLYWYRQTLGQGPEFLTYFQNEAQLEKSRLLSDRFSAERPKGSFSTLEIQRTEQGDSAMYLCSSSTRSGQGFSTGELFFGEGSRLTVL.